These 32 T cell receptor beta chains originate from one sample sequenced in a study of radiotherapy plus CTLA-4 blockade in lung cancer. Here immunoSEQ multiplex PCR was the method, and the copy in TCRdb shows in-frame clones only, minus some. The data contain 80,000 to 95,000 clones, roughly 80% of them singletons. The sequenced sample was peripheral blood, obtained from a patient treated with radiotherapy plus ipilimumab. The receptors shown here come from a human donor with non-small cell lung cancer that progressed on radiotherapy plus ipilimumab.

V is TRBV7-8 and J is TRBJ2-3, with 10 bases that match TRBD1. The CDR3 has 18 amino acids. Germline V gene sequence: CDR1 SGHVS, CDR2 FQNEAQ. J was trimmed by 0 bases and V by 2 bases; bases with no gene match: 8. CDR3 in amino acids: CASSLRTGGYTSTDTQYF. The CDR3 nucleotides read TGTGCCAGCAGCTTAAGGACAGGGGGATATACTAGCACAGATACGCAGTATTTT.

This chain connects TRBV6-5 to TRBJ2-1; D ambiguous. Deletions cut 6 bases from V and 0 bases from J, with 9 bases between. The V gene's germline CDR1 is MNHEY and CDR2 SVGAGI. The CDR3 loop spans 14 amino acids. CDR3 sequence reads: CASSRRSSYNEQFF. Here the CDR3 DNA reads TGTGCCAGCAGCAGACGGAGCTCCTACAATGAGCAGTTCTTC.

This chain links TRBV11-2 with TRBJ1-4, with TRBD1 identical over 11 bases. V lost 5 bases, J lost 6 bases, and 8 bases stayed unmatched. Germline V gives CDR1 SGHAT, CDR2 FQNNGV. This CDR3 comprises 16 residues. The CDR3 loop reads CASSRLQGQGDEKLFF. CDR3 coding DNA: TGTGCCAGCAGCCGACTCCAGGGACAGGGGGATGAAAAACTGTTTTTT.

The J gene is TRBJ2-2, the V gene TRBV10-2; a possible D gene is TRBD1 (6 bases). V shed 11 bases and J shed 0 bases, with 13 bases lying between them. CDR3 size: 14 residues. Germline V gives CDR1 WSHSY, CDR2 SAAADI. CDR3 protein: CACEDRPNTGELFF. The CDR3 DNA follows: TGCGCCTGCGAGGACAGACCGAACACCGGGGAGCTGTTTTTT.

The chain has TRBV19 and TRBJ1-5; no firm D call. The CDR3 runs to 14 residues. V lost 4 bases, J lost 4 bases, and 11 bases lay in between. The germline V gene has CDR1 LNHDA and CDR2 SQIVND (reference sequence). CDR3 DNA: TGTGCCAGTAGTACCCCCGACAAGAATCAGCCCCAGCATTTT. Its protein is CASSTPDKNQPQHF.

The V gene is TRBV6-5, the J gene TRBJ2-7; 11 nucleotides line up with TRBD2. Germline V CDR1 and CDR2: MNHEY, SVGAGI. The CDR3 consists of 16 residues. After removal of 0 bases from V and 4 bases from J, the junction contained 5 bases not matched to a gene. CDR3: CASSYSSGRVGYEQYV. In DNA form, the CDR3 reads TGTGCCAGCAGTTACTCTAGCGGGAGGGTCGGGTACGAGCAGTACGTC.

The chain has TRBV10-3 and TRBJ1-3; 8 bases fit TRBD1. CDR1 is ENHRY and CDR2 is SYGVKD in the germline V gene. The CDR3 is 16 amino acids. With 6 bases clipped from V and 1 base from J, the junction kept 8 bases outside the gene matches. The CDR3 protein is CAISKQGVNSGNTIYF. The CDR3 DNA reads TGTGCCATCAGCAAACAGGGGGTCAATTCTGGAAACACCATATATTTT.

The V and J genes are TRBV4-2 and TRBJ1-5; 8 bases match TRBD1. Germline V gene sequence: CDR1 LGHNA, CDR2 YNFKEQ. The CDR3 sequence is 16 residues long. Trimming removed 0 bases from V and 7 bases from J; junction bases left unmatched: 8. The CDR3 DNA follows: TGTGCCAGCAGCCAAGATTTTGGGACAGGTATGCAGCCCCAGCATTTT. Its protein product is CASSQDFGTGMQPQHF.

This chain uses TRBV27 with TRBJ1-5; D ambiguous. Trimming removed 6 bases at V and 6 bases at J, with 18 bases between. The CDR3 is made up of 15 amino acids. Germline CDR1 MNHEY, CDR2 SMNVEV (reference sequence). The CDR3 nucleotides are TGTGCCAGCAGCATCGCGCCCGGGGTAAGTCAGCCCCAGCATTTT. Its protein is CASSIAPGVSQPQHF.

V and J are TRBV19 and TRBJ1-4; D possibly corresponds to TRBD1 (5 bases). The CDR3 length is 16 residues. Germline V lookup: CDR1 LNHDA, CDR2 SQIVND (reference sequence). V was shortened by 4 bases and J by 5 bases, with 17 bases between the two germline ends. The CDR3 DNA follows: TGTGCCAGTAGTACTGTCTGGGGACCGAGGAATGAAAAACTGTTTTTT. Translation: CASSTVWGPRNEKLFF.

This chain joins TRBV4-1 and TRBJ2-3; tentatively, D is TRBD2 (6 bases). Looked up from germline, CDR1 is MGHRA and CDR2 is YSYEKL. There are 16 residues in the CDR3. The V and J ends lost 0 bases and 3 bases respectively, with 13 bases between them. The CDR3 nucleotides read TGCGCCAGCAGCCAAGAAGGCGGGGTGGGGACAGATACGCAGTATTTT. Translating gives CASSQEGGVGTDTQYF.

This sequence joins TRBV19 and TRBJ2-1; tentatively, D is TRBD1 (5 bases). CDR1 and CDR2 from the germline V gene are LNHDA and SQIVND (reference sequence). The CDR3 is made up of 16 amino acids. V shed 3 bases and J shed 0 bases, with 12 bases lying between them. This CDR3 is CASSIMGRSSYNEQFF. The CDR3 nucleotides are TGTGCCAGTAGTATCATGGGGCGAAGCTCCTACAATGAGCAGTTCTTC. Supplemented by reference TRBV19 and TRBJ2-1, the full variable domain reads DGGITQSPKYLFRKEGQNVTLSCEQNLNHDAMYWYRQDPGQGLRLIYYSQIVNDFQKGDIAEGYSVSREKKESFPLTVTSAQKNPTAFYLCASSIMGRSSYNEQFFGPGTRLTVL.

In its sample, this clone was seen a few times. The chain has TRBV6-1 and TRBJ1-4; D remains ambiguous. The germline gives CDR1 MNHNS, CDR2 SASEGT. The V and J ends lost 0 bases and 8 bases respectively, with 10 bases between them. The CDR3 has 14 residues. Written as DNA, the CDR3 is TGTGCCAGCAGTGAAGCCAAACTCTGGGAAAAACTGTTTTTT. Translation gives CASSEAKLWEKLFF.

The J gene is TRBJ2-7, the V gene TRBV2, with 7 bases identical to TRBD1. In germline, CDR1 is SNHLY, CDR2 FYNNEI. The CDR3 extends over 13 amino acids. After removal of 7 bases from V and 0 bases from J, the junction contained 3 bases not matched to a gene. The CDR3 region is CASTTGNSYEQYV. The CDR3 region has the DNA TGTGCCAGCACGACAGGGAACTCCTACGAGCAGTACGTC.

The genes are TRBV6-1 and TRBJ2-1; 10 bases align to TRBD2. Germline values: CDR1 MNHNS, CDR2 SASEGT. Trimming took 6 bases from V and 8 from J; bases not matched to a gene: 16. The CDR3 has 17 amino acids. Written as DNA, the CDR3 is TGTGCCAGCAGCGAACTTAGGGGTCCGCTAGCGGGAGATGAGCAGTTCTTC. Protein: CASSELRGPLAGDEQFF.

The chain combines TRBV21-1 with TRBJ2-7; the listed D gene, TRBD1, was not tested against the DNA. TRBV21-1 is a pseudogene. The CDR3 spans 17 residues. The CDR3 here is CASSTPGLGQSSYEQYV. The CDR3 DNA reads as TGTGCCAGCAGCACTCCTGGTTTGGGACAGTCCTCCTACGAGCAGTACGTC.

This clone was counted a few times. This chain joins TRBV10-3 and TRBJ2-7; 10 bases map to TRBD2. This CDR3 comprises 14 residues. Germline trimming cut 6 bases from V and 2 bases from J; bases unmatched to any gene: 4. CDR1 and CDR2 (germline): ENHRY, SYGVKD. This chain's CDR3 is CAISGTSVTYEQYF. The CDR3 DNA is TGTGCCATCAGCGGGACTAGCGTAACCTACGAGCAGTACTTC.

This clone showed up just once. The rearrangement uses TRBV9 and TRBJ1-2, with TRBD1 matching over 8 bases. The V gene's germline CDR1 is SGDLS and CDR2 YYNGEE. The CDR3 is made up of 13 amino acids. V trimming: 3 bases; J trimming: 8 bases; junction bases outside the gene matches: 6. CDR3 DNA sequence: TGTGCCAGCAGCGCCCAGGGGGCTGGCGGCTACACCTTC. Encoded protein: CASSAQGAGGYTF.

CDR3: CASSYLVRGEQYF. The CDR3 coding sequence is TGTGCCAGCAGTTACCTAGTTCGGGGGGAGCAGTACTTC. The gene calls are TRBV6-5 and TRBJ2-7, with D maybe TRBD2 (6 bases). Germline-derived CDR1 and CDR2 are MNHEY and SVGAGI. This CDR3 region has 13 residues. V was cut by 2 bases and J by 7 bases, with 12 bases left in between.

The CDR3 coding sequence is TGTGCCAGCAGCCCCTTCGGCAGGGAGGCGTTGCAGTACTTC. This encodes CASSPFGREALQYF. The V gene is TRBV5-6, the J gene TRBJ2-5; D may be TRBD2 (6 bases). CDR3 length equals 14 residues. Per the germline V gene, CDR1 is SGHDT and CDR2 is YYEEEE. Trimming stripped 4 bases from V and 11 bases from J, with 21 bases between.

The chain joins TRBV7-9 to TRBJ2-3; the match to TRBD2 covers 9 bases. The CDR3 totals 14 residues. V dropped 1 base and J dropped 5; count of bases not matched to a gene: 1. The germline gives CDR1 SEHNR, CDR2 FQNEAQ (reference sequence). As DNA, the CDR3 is TGTGCCAGCAGCTTAGTAGCGGGAGTAGATACGCAGTATTTT. This codes for CASSLVAGVDTQYF. Using reference TRBV7-9 and TRBJ2-3 for the parts outside the CDR3, the full variable domain is DTGVSQNPRHKITKRGQNVTFRCDPISEHNRLYWYRQTLGQGPEFLTYFQNEAQLEKSRLLSDRFSAERPKGSFSTLEIQRTEQGDSAMYLCASSLVAGVDTQYFGPGTRLTVL.

The chain employs TRBV29-1 and TRBJ2-1; D is possibly TRBD1 or TRBD2 (5 bases each). The CDR3 length is 18 residues. V gave up 7 bases and J gave up 4 bases, with 29 bases separating them. The germline V gene encodes CDR1 SQVTM and CDR2 ANQGSEA. The CDR3 region is CSAQLGAGRRGLYNEQFF. CDR3 in DNA: TGCAGCGCCCAACTTGGGGCAGGGAGAAGAGGTTTGTACAATGAGCAGTTCTTC.

This clone was counted between two and nine times. J is TRBJ1-5 and V is TRBV19, with D perhaps TRBD1 (5 bases). Looked up from germline, CDR1 is LNHDA and CDR2 is SQIVND (reference sequence). The CDR3 contains 15 residues. V lost 5 bases to trimming and J lost 4 bases, with 15 bases between them. CDR3 sequence: CASSSYGTGNQPQHF. In nucleotides, the CDR3 is TGTGCCAGTAGTTCCTACGGGACGGGAAATCAGCCCCAGCATTTT. Using reference TRBV19 and TRBJ1-5 for the parts outside the CDR3, the full variable domain is DGGITQSPKYLFRKEGQNVTLSCEQNLNHDAMYWYRQDPGQGLRLIYYSQIVNDFQKGDIAEGYSVSREKKESFPLTVTSAQKNPTAFYLCASSSYGTGNQPQHFGDGTRLSIL.

This clone was seen once. This rearrangement joins TRBV2 to TRBJ2-3, with TRBD1 matching 7 bases. There are 17 residues in the CDR3. Germline V gives CDR1 SNHLY, CDR2 FYNNEI. V shed 6 bases and J 2 bases; nucleotides not matched to a gene: 14. DNA for the CDR3: TGTGCCAGCAGGCCCCCACCGACAGGGCAATCCACAGATACGCAGTATTTT. Amino acid sequence: CASRPPPTGQSTDTQYF.

V gene TRBV2 combines with J gene TRBJ2-2; no firm D call. This CDR3 is 14 amino acids long. CDR1 is SNHLY, CDR2 FYNNEI, per germline. The germline V and J ends were trimmed by 0 bases and 7 bases, with 9 bases remaining between them. DNA of the CDR3: TGTGCCAGCAGTGAAGCGGGAAGGGTCGGGGAGCTGTTTTTT. This gives the protein CASSEAGRVGELFF.

This sequence joins TRBV9 and TRBJ2-1; D unclear. The CDR3 consists of 15 residues. V lost 7 bases and J lost 7, with 21 bases in between. Germline V gene sequence: CDR1 SGDLS, CDR2 YYNGEE. As DNA, the CDR3 is TGTGCCAGCCAGAGTGGACGCCAGGAGATGAATGAGCAGTTCTTC. Translation gives CASQSGRQEMNEQFF.

The chain recombines TRBV6-5 with TRBJ1-1; D might be TRBD1 (5 bases). The V end was cut by 2 bases, the J end by 5 bases, with 18 bases between. Germline V CDR1 and CDR2: MNHEY, SVGAGI. CDR3 size: 16 residues. DNA of the CDR3: TGTGCCAGCAGTTACGGGTTAAGGCCGGGGGAGACTGAAGCTTTCTTT. Translation gives CASSYGLRPGETEAFF.

V is TRBV6-5 and J is TRBJ2-5; 8 bases are a match to TRBD1. The CDR3 extends over 11 amino acids. CDR1 and CDR2 (germline): MNHEY, SVGAGI. V lost 6 bases to trimming and J lost 13 bases; unmatched junction nucleotides: 7. As DNA, the CDR3 is TGTGCCAGCAGCACCGGGACAGGTCTGTACTTC. Translating gives CASSTGTGLYF.

The chain employs TRBV11-2 and TRBJ2-5; no definite D call. The CDR3 contains 16 residues. Germline-derived CDR1 and CDR2 are SGHAT and FQNNGV. Deletions cut 1 base from V and 5 bases from J, with 17 bases between. The CDR3 sequence: CASSLAGPGPVETQYF. The CDR3, as DNA: TGTGCCAGCAGCTTAGCGGGCCCAGGCCCGGTGGAGACCCAGTACTTC.

The genes are TRBV5-1 and TRBJ1-2; D may be TRBD1 (5 bases). The CDR3 consists of 13 residues. CDR1 SGHRS and CDR2 YFSETQ come from the germline V gene. Trimming shortened V by 3 bases and J by 5 bases, and 11 bases separated the two germline ends. CDR3 in DNA: TGCGCCAGCAGCTACCTGGAGGGGTATGGCTACACCTTC. It is translated as CASSYLEGYGYTF.

J is TRBJ2-2 and V is TRBV10-3; 14 bases map to TRBD2. Germline V gene lookup returns CDR1 ENHRY and CDR2 SYGVKD. V lost 5 bases and J lost 5; bases outside the gene matches: 7. The CDR3 totals 17 residues. In DNA form, the CDR3 reads TGTGCCATCAGTAAGGGACTAGCGGGAGCGTTGACCGGGGAGCTGTTTTTT. It codes for CAISKGLAGALTGELFF.

This chain joins TRBV6-5 and TRBJ1-5; tentatively, D is TRBD1 (6 bases). V lost 5 bases and J 3 bases, leaving 14 bases between the germline ends. The germline V gene has CDR1 MNHEY and CDR2 SVGAGI. There are 15 residues in the CDR3. CDR3 DNA sequence: TGTGCCAGCAGTCGACTCGGACAGAACAATCAGCCCCAGCATTTT. Protein product: CASSRLGQNNQPQHF.